What follows are 8 T cell receptor beta chains derived from one specimen sequenced in a study of shared clonotypes between healthy human individuals. Method: immunoSEQ multiplex PCR; TCRdb's copy keeps in-frame clones and lacks some. The sample has millions of clones; approximately 95% are singletons. Sequenced material: naive CD4+ T cells sorted from blood. Described subset: CD45RA+ positively selected. The receptors stem from a man in his late teens or twenties in good health.

The chain couples TRBV27 to TRBJ2-7; perhaps TRBD2 as D (7 bases). CDR1 and CDR2 (germline): MNHEY, SMNVEV (reference sequence). Trimming stripped 1 base from V and 1 base from J, with 17 bases between. CDR3 length: 17 residues. DNA of the CDR3: TGTGCCAGCAGTTTATTGGGGAGGGAGGGGGTGTCCTACGAGCAGTACTTC. It is translated as CASSLLGREGVSYEQYF.

This sequence joins TRBV4-2 and TRBJ2-2; D not resolved. V lost 0 bases and J lost 4, with 9 bases in between. Germline assignment: CDR1 LGHNA and CDR2 YNFKEQ. This CDR3 is built from 15 residues. CDR3 sequence reads: CASSQESRSTGELFF. The DNA for the CDR3 is TGTGCCAGCAGCCAAGAATCGAGGAGCACCGGGGAGCTGTTTTTT.

The chain joins TRBV5-4 to TRBJ2-3, with 10 bases lining up with TRBD2. The CDR3 runs 16 residues. The V gene's germline CDR1 is SGHNT and CDR2 YYREEE (reference sequence). With V trimmed by 0 bases and J by 8 bases, 9 bases remained unmatched. The CDR3 nucleotides are TGTGCCAGCAGCTTGGCCGGCTCTAGCGGGGGAGTTACGCAGTATTTT. Translated, it gives CASSLAGSSGGVTQYF.

On this clone itself: Additional DNA sequences in this sample encode the identical CDR3. This chain uses TRBV11-2 with TRBJ2-3; D remains unclear. The CDR3 is 15 residues long. The V end was cut by 1 base, the J end by 0 bases, with 8 bases between. Looked up from germline, CDR1 is SGHAT and CDR2 is FQNNGV. In DNA, the CDR3 is TGTGCCAGCAGCTTAGGGGTGACTAGCACAGATACGCAGTATTTT. This translates into CASSLGVTSTDTQYF.

The chain combines TRBV11-2 with TRBJ1-1; weak D call: TRBD1 (6 bases). The germline V gene encodes CDR1 SGHAT and CDR2 FQNNGV. V lost 8 bases and J 1 base, leaving 11 bases between the germline ends. This CDR3 is 13 amino acids long. CDR3 DNA: TGTGCCAGCCGGCAGGGGAAGAACACTGAAGCTTTCTTT. Its protein is CASRQGKNTEAFF. Looking up the rest from reference TRBV11-2 and TRBJ1-1 gives the full variable domain: EAGVAQSPRYKIIEKRQSVAFWCNPISGHATLYWYQQILGQGPKLLIQFQNNGVVDDSQLPKDRFSAERLKGVDSTLKIQPAKLEDSAVYLCASRQGKNTEAFFGQGTRLTVV.

The V gene is TRBV14, the J gene TRBJ2-7, with 13 nucleotides matching TRBD2. The junction had 7 bases not matched to a gene; V was cut back by 2 bases and J by 3 bases. CDR1 and CDR2 (germline): SGHDN, FVKESK. This CDR3 has 17 amino acids. The DNA of the CDR3 is TGTGCCAGCAGCCAACCTGGGACTAGCGGGGTCCTCTACGAGCAGTACTTC. Residues: CASSQPGTSGVLYEQYF.

J is TRBJ2-6 and V is TRBV5-1; D gene ambiguous. The V gene lost 4 bases and the J gene lost 0 bases, with 5 bases spanning the gap. This CDR3 is built from 14 residues. Germline assignment: CDR1 SGHRS and CDR2 YFSETQ. This chain's CDR3 is CASSDASGANVLTF. CDR3 coding DNA: TGCGCCAGCAGCGACGCCTCTGGGGCCAACGTCCTGACTTTC.

The chain uses TRBV5-6 and TRBJ2-5; D remains ambiguous. This CDR3 is built from 12 residues. V lost 1 base, J lost 5 bases, and 6 bases lay in between. The germline V gene encodes CDR1 SGHDT and CDR2 YYEEEE. The CDR3 nucleotides read TGTGCCAGCAGCTTGTTCGGGGAGACCCAGTACTTC. It encodes CASSLFGETQYF.